This T cell receptor beta chain was observed in a study of T cells expressing NK-cell markers. Study at large: HCMV seropositivity characterized seven of the eight sequenced donors, and seronegativity one.

No DNA is given; TCRdb re-called the 5' RACE reads and lists each CDR3 protein once. The sample totals a few hundred thousand distinct CDR3 sequences. A word on this clonotype: Antigen unknown.

Study results and limitations: Once again these clonotypes came out on top in the CD3+CD56-NKG2C+ fraction of a handful of donors.

What was sequenced was blood T cells: a sorted CD56 or NKG2C T cell subset, CD4+ or CD8+ T cells, or bulk PBMC T cells (not recorded which). The TCR originated in a woman aged 50 to 60 in good health.

CDR3 sequence reads: CSASPLAGVSSTDTQYF. V usage is TRBV20-1 and J usage is TRBJ2-3; TCRdb's D call of TRBD2 is untestable without DNA. The CDR3 covers 17 residues. CDR1 is DFQATT, CDR2 SNEGSKA, per germline (reference sequence).